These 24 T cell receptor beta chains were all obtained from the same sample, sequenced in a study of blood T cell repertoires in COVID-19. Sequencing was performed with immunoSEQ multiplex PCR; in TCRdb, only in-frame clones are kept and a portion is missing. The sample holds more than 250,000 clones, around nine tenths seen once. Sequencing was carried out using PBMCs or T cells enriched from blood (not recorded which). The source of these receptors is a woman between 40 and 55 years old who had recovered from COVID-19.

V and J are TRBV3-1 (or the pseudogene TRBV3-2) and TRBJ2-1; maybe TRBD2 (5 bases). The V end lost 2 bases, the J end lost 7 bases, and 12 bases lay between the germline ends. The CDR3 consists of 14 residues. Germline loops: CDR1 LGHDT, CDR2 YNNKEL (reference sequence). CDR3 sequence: CASSQSGRLNEQFF. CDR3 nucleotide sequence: TGTGCCAGCAGCCAATCCGGCAGACTAAATGAGCAGTTCTTC.

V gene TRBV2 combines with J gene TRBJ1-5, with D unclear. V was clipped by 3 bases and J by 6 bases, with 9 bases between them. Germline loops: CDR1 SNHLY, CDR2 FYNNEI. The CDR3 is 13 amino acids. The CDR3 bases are TGTGCCAGCAGTGATATCGCCGGTCAGCCCCAGCATTTT. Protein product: CASSDIAGQPQHF.

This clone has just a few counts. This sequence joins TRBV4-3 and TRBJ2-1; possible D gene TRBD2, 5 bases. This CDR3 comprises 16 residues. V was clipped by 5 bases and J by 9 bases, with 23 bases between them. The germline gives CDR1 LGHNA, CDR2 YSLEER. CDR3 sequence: CASSSLGLADGGEQFF. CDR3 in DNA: TGCGCCAGCAGCTCCCTCGGGCTAGCAGACGGCGGTGAGCAGTTCTTC.

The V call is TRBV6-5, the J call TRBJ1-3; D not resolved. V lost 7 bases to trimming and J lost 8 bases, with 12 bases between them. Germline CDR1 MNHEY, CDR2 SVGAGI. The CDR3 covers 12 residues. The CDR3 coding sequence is TGTGCCAGCACCTCTGGCTCCGACACCATATATTTT. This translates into CASTSGSDTIYF.

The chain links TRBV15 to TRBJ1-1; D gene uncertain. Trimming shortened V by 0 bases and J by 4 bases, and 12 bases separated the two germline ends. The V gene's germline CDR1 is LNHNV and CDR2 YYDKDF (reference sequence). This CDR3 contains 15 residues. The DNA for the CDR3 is TGTGCCACCAGCAGAGATGTAGGCGGCGGCACTGAAGCTTTCTTT. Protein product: CATSRDVGGGTEAFF.

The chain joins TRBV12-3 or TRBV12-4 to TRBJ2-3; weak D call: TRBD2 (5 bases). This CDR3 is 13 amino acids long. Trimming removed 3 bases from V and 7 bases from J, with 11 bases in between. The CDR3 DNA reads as TGTGCCAGCAGTTTGGGCAGAGGGAATACGCAGTATTTT. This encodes CASSLGRGNTQYF.

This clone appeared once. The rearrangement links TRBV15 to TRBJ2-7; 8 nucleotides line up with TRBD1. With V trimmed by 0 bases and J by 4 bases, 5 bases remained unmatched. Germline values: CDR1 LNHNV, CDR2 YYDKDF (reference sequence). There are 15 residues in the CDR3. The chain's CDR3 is CATSRDMNRGYEQYF. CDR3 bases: TGTGCCACCAGCAGAGATATGAACAGGGGGTACGAGCAGTACTTC.

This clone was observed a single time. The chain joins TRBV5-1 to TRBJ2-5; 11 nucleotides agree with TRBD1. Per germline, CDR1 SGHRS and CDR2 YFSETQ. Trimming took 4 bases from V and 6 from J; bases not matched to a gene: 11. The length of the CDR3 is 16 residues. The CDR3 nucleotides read TGCGCCAGCAGCACGGGCGACGGGACAGGGGGTAAGACCCAGTACTTC. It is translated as CASSTGDGTGGKTQYF.

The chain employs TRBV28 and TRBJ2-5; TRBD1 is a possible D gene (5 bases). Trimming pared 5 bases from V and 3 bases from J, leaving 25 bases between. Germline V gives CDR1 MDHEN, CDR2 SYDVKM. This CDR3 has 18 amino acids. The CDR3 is CASSGVRTGTLTEETQYF. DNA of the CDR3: TGTGCCAGCAGTGGCGTACGAACAGGTACCCTCACCGAAGAGACCCAGTACTTC. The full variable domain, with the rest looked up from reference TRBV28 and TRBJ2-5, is DVKVTQSSRYLVKRTGEKVFLECVQDMDHENMFWYRQDPGLGLRLIYFSYDVKMKEKGDIPEGYSVSREKKERFSLILESASTNQTSMYLCASSGVRTGTLTEETQYFGPGTRLLVL.

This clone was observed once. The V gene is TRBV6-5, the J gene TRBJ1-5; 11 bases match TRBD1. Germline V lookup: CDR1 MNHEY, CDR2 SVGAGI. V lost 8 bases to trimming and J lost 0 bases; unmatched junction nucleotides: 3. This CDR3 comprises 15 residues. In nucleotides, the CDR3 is TGTGCCAGCGGACAGGGGGCCTATAGCAATCAGCCCCAGCATTTT. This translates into CASGQGAYSNQPQHF.

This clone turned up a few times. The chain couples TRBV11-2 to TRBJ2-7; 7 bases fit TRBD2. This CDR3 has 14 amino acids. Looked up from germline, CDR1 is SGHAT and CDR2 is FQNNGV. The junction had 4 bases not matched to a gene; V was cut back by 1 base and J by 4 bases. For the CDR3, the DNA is TGTGCCAGCAGCTTAGGGCTAGCGGAATACGAGCAGTACTTC. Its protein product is CASSLGLAEYEQYF.

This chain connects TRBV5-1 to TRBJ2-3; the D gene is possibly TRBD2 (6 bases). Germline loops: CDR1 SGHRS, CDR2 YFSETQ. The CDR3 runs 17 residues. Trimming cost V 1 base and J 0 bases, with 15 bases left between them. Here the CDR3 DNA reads TGCGCCAGCAGCTTGAGAGGTGGGGGGTTTAGCACAGATACGCAGTATTTT. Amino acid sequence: CASSLRGGGFSTDTQYF.

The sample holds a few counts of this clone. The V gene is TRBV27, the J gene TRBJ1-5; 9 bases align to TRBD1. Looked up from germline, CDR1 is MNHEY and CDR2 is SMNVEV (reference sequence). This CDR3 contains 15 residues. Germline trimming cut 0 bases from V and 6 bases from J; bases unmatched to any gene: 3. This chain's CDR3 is CASSLSGQGSQPQHF. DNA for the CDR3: TGTGCCAGCAGTTTATCGGGACAGGGCAGTCAGCCCCAGCATTTT.

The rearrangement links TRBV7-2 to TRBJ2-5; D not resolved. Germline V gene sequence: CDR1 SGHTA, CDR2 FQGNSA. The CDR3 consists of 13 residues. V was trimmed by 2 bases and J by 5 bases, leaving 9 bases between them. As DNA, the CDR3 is TGTGCCAGCAGCTTATCTGGCCCGGAGACCCAGTACTTC. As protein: CASSLSGPETQYF.

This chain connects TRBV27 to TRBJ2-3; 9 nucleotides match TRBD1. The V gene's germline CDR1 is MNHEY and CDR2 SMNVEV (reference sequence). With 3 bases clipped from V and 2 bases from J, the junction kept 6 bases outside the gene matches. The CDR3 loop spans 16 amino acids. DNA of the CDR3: TGTGCCAGCAGTTTCGTCGGGACAGGGAACACAGATACGCAGTATTTT. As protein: CASSFVGTGNTDTQYF.

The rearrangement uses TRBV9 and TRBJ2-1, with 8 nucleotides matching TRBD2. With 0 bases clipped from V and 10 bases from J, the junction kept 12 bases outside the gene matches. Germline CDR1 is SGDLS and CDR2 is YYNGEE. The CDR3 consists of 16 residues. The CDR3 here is CASSVVGASGRREQFF. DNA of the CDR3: TGTGCCAGCAGCGTAGTTGGGGCTAGCGGGCGGAGAGAGCAGTTCTTC.

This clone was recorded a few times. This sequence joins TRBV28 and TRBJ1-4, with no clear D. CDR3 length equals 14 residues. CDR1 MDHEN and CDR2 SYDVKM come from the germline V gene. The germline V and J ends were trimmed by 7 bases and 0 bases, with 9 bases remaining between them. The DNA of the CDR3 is TGTGCCAGCACAAACACCCCAACTAATGAAAAACTGTTTTTT. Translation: CASTNTPTNEKLFF.

CDR3 DNA sequence: TGTGCCAGCAGCTTAGAACTCGGGGACAGGGAGTCTGGAAACACCATATATTTT. This translates into CASSLELGDRESGNTIYF. The rearrangement uses TRBV11-3 and TRBJ1-3; TRBD1 matches at 9 bases. J lost 1 base, V lost 0 bases, and 7 bases had no gene match. The length of the CDR3 is 18 residues. The germline gives CDR1 SGHNT, CDR2 YENEEA. The full variable domain, rest sourced from reference TRBV11-3 and TRBJ1-3, is EAGVVQSPRYKIIEKKQPVAFWCNPISGHNTLYWYLQNLGQGPELLIRYENEEAVDDSQLPKDRFSAERLKGVDSTLKIQPAELGDSAVYLCASSLELGDRESGNTIYFGEGSWLTVV.

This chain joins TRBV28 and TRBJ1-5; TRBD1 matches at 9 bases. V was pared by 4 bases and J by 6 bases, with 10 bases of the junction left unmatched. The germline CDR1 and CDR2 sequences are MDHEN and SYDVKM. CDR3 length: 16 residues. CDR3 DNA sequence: TGTGCCAGCAGTTCCTTTCGGGGACAGGGAAGTCAGCCCCAGCATTTT. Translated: CASSSFRGQGSQPQHF.

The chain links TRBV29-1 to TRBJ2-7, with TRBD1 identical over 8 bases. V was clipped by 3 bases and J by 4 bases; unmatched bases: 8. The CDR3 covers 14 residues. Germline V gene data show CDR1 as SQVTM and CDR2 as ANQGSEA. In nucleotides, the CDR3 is TGCAGCGTTGAGCCCAGGGGGCATCCTTACGAGCAGTACTTC. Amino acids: CSVEPRGHPYEQYF.

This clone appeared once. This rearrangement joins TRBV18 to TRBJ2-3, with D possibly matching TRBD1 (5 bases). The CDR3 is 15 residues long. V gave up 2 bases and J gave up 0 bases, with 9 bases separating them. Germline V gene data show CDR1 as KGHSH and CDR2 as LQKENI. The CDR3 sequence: CASSPRGYSTDTQYF. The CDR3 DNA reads TGTGCCAGCTCACCAAGGGGCTACAGCACAGATACGCAGTATTTT.

The CDR3 DNA is TGTGCCAGCAGCGTAGTCGGGGGGCAGGAGCAGTACTTC. Amino acids: CASSVVGGQEQYF. V is TRBV9 and J is TRBJ2-7, with D possibly TRBD2 on 7 matching bases. The germline gives CDR1 SGDLS, CDR2 YYNGEE. V was clipped by 0 bases and J by 7 bases, with 11 bases between them. The CDR3 extends over 13 amino acids.

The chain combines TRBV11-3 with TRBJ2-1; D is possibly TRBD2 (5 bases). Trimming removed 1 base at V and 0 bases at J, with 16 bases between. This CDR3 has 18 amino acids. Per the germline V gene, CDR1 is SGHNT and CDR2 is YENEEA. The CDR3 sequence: CASSLGHVGGSSYNEQFF. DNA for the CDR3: TGTGCCAGCAGCTTAGGTCATGTTGGAGGAAGCTCCTACAATGAGCAGTTCTTC. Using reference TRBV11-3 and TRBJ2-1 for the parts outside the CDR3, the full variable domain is EAGVVQSPRYKIIEKKQPVAFWCNPISGHNTLYWYLQNLGQGPELLIRYENEEAVDDSQLPKDRFSAERLKGVDSTLKIQPAELGDSAVYLCASSLGHVGGSSYNEQFFGPGTRLTVL.

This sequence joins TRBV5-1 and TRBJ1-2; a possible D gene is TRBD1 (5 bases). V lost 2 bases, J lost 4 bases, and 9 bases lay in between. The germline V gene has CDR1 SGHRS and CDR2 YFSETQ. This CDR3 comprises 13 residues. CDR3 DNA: TGCGCCAGCAGCTTTGACAGCGCCTATGGCTACACCTTC. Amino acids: CASSFDSAYGYTF.